The next 31 T cell receptor beta chains were all read from a single sample in a study of blood T cell repertoires in COVID-19. Sequencing used immunoSEQ multiplex PCR; TCRdb keeps in-frame clones, though not all of them. The table lists about 150,000 clones, over 70% of them singletons, with just over 0.55% in the top ten. The specimen sequenced was peripheral blood. The origin of the receptors is a man between 60 and 75 years old with acute or convalescent COVID-19.

The V gene is TRBV28, the J gene TRBJ2-3; 11 bases are a match to TRBD2. The CDR3 loop spans 15 amino acids. Germline V lookup: CDR1 MDHEN, CDR2 SYDVKM. V was pared by 5 bases and J by 2 bases, with 3 bases of the junction left unmatched. The CDR3 DNA reads as TGTGCCAGCAGTGCGGGACTAGCGGACACAGATACGCAGTATTTT. Translating gives CASSAGLADTDTQYF.

The chain links TRBV19 to TRBJ1-2; D perhaps matches TRBD1 (5 bases). Deletions cut 5 bases from V and 2 bases from J, with 12 bases between. Germline assignment: CDR1 LNHDA and CDR2 SQIVND (reference sequence). The CDR3 extends over 14 amino acids. The CDR3 coding sequence is TGTGCCAGTAGTCGGCAGGGCCTGAACTATGGCTACACCTTC. As protein: CASSRQGLNYGYTF.

This chain joins TRBV10-3 and TRBJ2-1, with D possibly TRBD2 on 7 matching bases. The CDR3 spans 14 residues. Germline CDR1 is ENHRY and CDR2 is SYGVKD. Trimming cost V 6 bases and J 8 bases, with 17 bases left between them. In DNA, the CDR3 is TGTGCCATCAGAGGGGGGGCGTCTGGGGATGAGCAGTTCTTC. It yields the protein CAIRGGASGDEQFF.

The chain has TRBV9 and TRBJ1-2, with 8 bases aligning to TRBD1. Germline values: CDR1 SGDLS, CDR2 YYNGEE. This CDR3 is built from 16 residues. V shed 0 bases, J shed 2 bases, and the junction held 6 bases outside the gene matches. CDR3 bases: TGTGCCAGCAGCGTAGCGGACAGGGCCCTCAACTATGGCTACACCTTC. Its protein product is CASSVADRALNYGYTF.

The rearrangement links TRBV5-5 to TRBJ2-3, with 7 bases aligning to TRBD2. The J segment lost 2 bases and the V segment lost 4 bases, leaving 7 bases of the junction unmatched. CDR1 and CDR2 from the germline V gene are SGHKS and YYEKEE (reference sequence). The CDR3 covers 15 residues. The CDR3, as DNA: TGTGCCAGCAGCCCCGGACTAGAGCTCACAGATACGCAGTATTTT. Residues: CASSPGLELTDTQYF. Filled out from reference TRBV5-5 and TRBJ2-3, the complete variable domain reads DAGVTQSPTHLIKTRGQQVTLRCSPISGHKSVSWYQQVLGQGPQFIFQYYEKEERGRGNFPDRFSARQFPNYSSELNVNALLLGDSALYLCASSPGLELTDTQYFGPGTRLTVL.

This sequence joins TRBV6-5 and TRBJ2-5; D is undetermined. Trimming removed 2 bases from V and 0 bases from J, with 10 bases in between. CDR3 length: 15 residues. The germline CDR1 and CDR2 sequences are MNHEY and SVGAGI. The chain's CDR3 is CASSYADLYQETQYF. Written as DNA, the CDR3 is TGTGCCAGCAGTTACGCTGACTTGTACCAAGAGACCCAGTACTTC.

This chain links TRBV23-1 with TRBJ1-6, with 8 nucleotides matching TRBD1. TRBV23-1 is an open reading frame whose function is uncertain. This CDR3 is built from 15 residues. V was pared by 7 bases and J by 5 bases, with 7 bases of the junction left unmatched. CDR3 region: CASNPPGQDNSPLHF. The CDR3 DNA follows: TGCGCCAGCAACCCCCCGGGACAGGATAATTCACCCCTCCACTTT.

This clone was picked up a small number of times. V is TRBV3-1 (or the pseudogene TRBV3-2) and J is TRBJ2-3, with TRBD2 identical over 12 bases. The V segment lost 10 bases and the J segment 5 bases; nucleotides outside the gene matches: 7. The CDR3 length is 14 residues. Germline CDR1 is LGHDT and CDR2 is YNNKEL (reference sequence). CDR3 sequence reads: CATRTSGKGDTQYF. Written as DNA, the CDR3 is TGTGCCACCAGGACTAGCGGGAAGGGAGATACGCAGTATTTT.

This CDR3 reads CASTLTGETDTQYF. The CDR3 coding sequence is TGTGCCAGCACCCTGACAGGGGAAACAGATACGCAGTATTTT. The chain is built from TRBV9 and TRBJ2-3; 8 positions agree with TRBD1. V was pared by 6 bases and J by 3 bases, with 6 bases of the junction left unmatched. There are 14 residues in the CDR3. The germline V gene has CDR1 SGDLS and CDR2 YYNGEE.

The chain links TRBV27 to TRBJ1-4; D possibly corresponds to TRBD1 (6 bases). Germline V lookup: CDR1 MNHEY, CDR2 SMNVEV (reference sequence). This CDR3 region has 14 residues. V shed 6 bases and J shed 5 bases, with 13 bases lying between them. The CDR3 nucleotides read TGTGCCAGCAGCCACTCCGGACAGAATGAAAAACTGTTTTTT. This translates into CASSHSGQNEKLFF.

The chain carries TRBV16 and TRBJ1-6; 11 bases map to TRBD1. The CDR3 has 14 residues. J was trimmed by 10 bases and V by 3 bases; bases with no gene match: 2. CDR1 is KGHSY, CDR2 FQNENV, per germline. CDR3 sequence reads: CASSQRTGGSPLHF. DNA for the CDR3: TGTGCCAGCAGCCAGAGGACAGGGGGCTCACCCCTCCACTTT.

This chain joins TRBV7-2 and TRBJ2-1, with D perhaps matching TRBD2 (5 bases). V was pared by 5 bases and J by 9 bases, with 8 bases between. The V gene's germline CDR1 is SGHTA and CDR2 FQGNSA. The CDR3 is 11 amino acids. CDR3 coding DNA: TGTGCCAGCAGCGTGACTATTGAGCAGTTCTTC. Protein sequence: CASSVTIEQFF.

The J gene is TRBJ1-5, the V gene TRBV19; D remains ambiguous. Trimming took 5 bases from V and 0 from J, leaving 8 bases between them. In germline, CDR1 is LNHDA, CDR2 SQIVND (reference sequence). CDR3 length: 14 amino acids. The CDR3: CASSVTNSNQPQHF. CDR3 DNA: TGTGCCAGTAGTGTTACAAATAGCAATCAGCCCCAGCATTTT.

V gene TRBV9 combines with J gene TRBJ2-1; perhaps TRBD2 as D (5 bases). CDR1 is SGDLS and CDR2 is YYNGEE in the germline V gene. V shed 0 bases and J shed 4 bases, with 11 bases lying between them. CDR3 length: 15 amino acids. CDR3 sequence (DNA): TGTGCCAGCAGCGTAGAAAGCGGTCTTTACAATGAGCAGTTCTTC. Its translation: CASSVESGLYNEQFF.

CDR3 sequence (DNA): TGTGCCAGCAGCCTGAGCTCCTACGAGCAGTACTTC. Its translation is CASSLSSYEQYF. V usage is TRBV7-8 and J usage is TRBJ2-7; no firm D call. Germline V lookup: CDR1 SGHVS, CDR2 FQNEAQ. The CDR3 totals 12 residues. Trimming pared 5 bases from V and 0 bases from J, leaving 5 bases between.

DNA of the CDR3: TGTGCCAGCAGCTCGCCCCGGTCGAACACTGAAGCTTTCTTT. This translates into CASSSPRSNTEAFF. The rearrangement uses TRBV7-9 and TRBJ1-1; D unresolved. This CDR3 has 14 amino acids. V dropped 4 bases and J dropped 1 base, with 10 bases sitting between them. Germline values: CDR1 SEHNR, CDR2 FQNEAQ (reference sequence).

The chain links TRBV7-2 to TRBJ2-1; no firm D call. Germline loops: CDR1 SGHTA, CDR2 FQGNSA. The CDR3 sequence is 17 residues long. V lost 4 bases and J 7 bases, leaving 23 bases between the germline ends. The CDR3 coding sequence is TGTGCCAGCAGCTCCCTACTGGGTCGGCTAGTTAGGAATGAGCAGTTCTTC. This translates into CASSSLLGRLVRNEQFF. Variable domain in full (rest from reference TRBV7-2 and TRBJ2-1): GAGVSQSPSNKVTEKGKDVELRCDPISGHTALYWYRQSLGQGLEFLIYFQGNSAPDKSGLPSDRFSAERTGGSVSTLTIQRTQQEDSAVYLCASSSLLGRLVRNEQFFGPGTRLTVL.

The sample holds a few counts of this clone. V usage is TRBV4-1 and J usage is TRBJ2-1, with 10 bases matching TRBD2. J gave up 8 bases and V 2 bases, and 9 bases lay outside the gene matches. The germline gives CDR1 MGHRA, CDR2 YSYEKL. This CDR3 contains 16 residues. CDR3 sequence reads: CASSQPVASGGYEQFF. The CDR3 nucleotides are TGCGCCAGCAGCCAACCGGTGGCTAGCGGGGGCTATGAGCAGTTCTTC.

V and J are TRBV12-3 or TRBV12-4 and TRBJ2-1, with a weak D call TRBD1 (5 bases). The CDR3 consists of 13 residues. Trimming cost V 5 bases and J 9 bases, with 14 bases left between them. CDR3 sequence: CASSPRQGTEQFF. DNA of the CDR3: TGTGCCAGCAGTCCACGGCAGGGCACTGAGCAGTTCTTC.

The chain has TRBV3-1 (or the pseudogene TRBV3-2) and TRBJ2-5; 12 nucleotides align to TRBD1. Germline assignment: CDR1 LGHDT and CDR2 YNNKEL (reference sequence). After removal of 1 base from V and 5 bases from J, the junction contained 11 bases not matched to a gene. This CDR3 contains 18 residues. The CDR3 bases are TGTGCCAGCAGCCAAGGAGTGGCCGGGACAGGGGGCCTCGAGACCCAGTACTTC. It is translated as CASSQGVAGTGGLETQYF.

CDR3 amino acids: CASSLGAPYEQYF. CDR3 sequence (DNA): TGTGCCAGCAGCTTGGGCGCGCCCTACGAGCAGTACTTC. This sequence joins TRBV7-2 and TRBJ2-7; unclear D gene. The CDR3 is made up of 13 amino acids. CDR1 is SGHTA, CDR2 FQGNSA, per germline. V was pared by 3 bases and J by 2 bases, with 8 bases between.

This chain uses TRBV6-2 or TRBV6-3 with TRBJ1-2, with D perhaps matching TRBD1 (5 bases). Germline CDR1 and CDR2: MNHEY and SVGEGT. The length of the CDR3 is 13 residues. Trimming stripped 2 bases from V and 3 bases from J, with 7 bases between. CDR3: CASSYQGYYGYTF. CDR3 coding DNA: TGTGCCAGCAGTTACCAGGGCTACTATGGCTACACCTTC.

V usage is TRBV9 and J usage is TRBJ2-3; the match to TRBD2 covers 12 bases. Germline CDR1 is SGDLS and CDR2 is YYNGEE. V lost 1 base and J lost 5; bases outside the gene matches: 2. The CDR3 consists of 15 residues. Here the CDR3 reads CASSVSSGGGDTQYF. DNA of the CDR3: TGTGCCAGCAGCGTATCTAGCGGGGGGGGAGATACGCAGTATTTT.

The chain has TRBV27 and TRBJ1-2; 10 bases match TRBD1. Germline CDR1 MNHEY, CDR2 SMNVEV (reference sequence). Trimming took 5 bases from V and 8 from J; bases not matched to a gene: 5. This CDR3 contains 13 residues. The CDR3 bases are TGTGCCAGCAGTCCCCGACAGGGGGCGGGCTACACCTTC. Translated, it gives CASSPRQGAGYTF.

The J gene is TRBJ2-7, the V gene TRBV18, with D tentatively TRBD1 (6 bases). Per the germline V gene, CDR1 is KGHSH and CDR2 is LQKENI. The V end was cut by 0 bases, the J end by 3 bases, with 12 bases between. The CDR3 consists of 15 residues. The CDR3 bases are TGTGCCAGCTCACCACCTCAGGGGCGAAACTACGAGCAGTACTTC. This translates into CASSPPQGRNYEQYF. Supplemented by reference TRBV18 and TRBJ2-7, the full variable domain reads NAGVMQNPRHLVRRRGQEARLRCSPMKGHSHVYWYRQLPEEGLKFMVYLQKENIIDESGMPKERFSAEFPKEGPSILRIQQVVRGDSAAYFCASSPPQGRNYEQYFGPGTRLTVT.

This chain connects TRBV6-2 or TRBV6-3 to TRBJ2-2; 13 bases line up with TRBD2. J was trimmed by 2 bases and V by 5 bases; bases with no gene match: 2. The germline gives CDR1 MNHEY, CDR2 SVGEGT. The CDR3 contains 16 residues. CDR3 in amino acids: CASSKGLAGNTGELFF. As DNA, the CDR3 is TGTGCCAGCAGTAAGGGACTAGCGGGAAACACCGGGGAGCTGTTTTTT.

V is TRBV4-1 and J is TRBJ2-5; TRBD1 agrees at 8 bases. This CDR3 is built from 16 residues. Germline V gene lookup returns CDR1 MGHRA and CDR2 YSYEKL. V shed 1 base, J shed 5 bases, and the junction held 9 bases outside the gene matches. The CDR3 region is CASSQANGQGRETQYF. The CDR3 DNA reads TGCGCCAGCAGCCAAGCTAACGGACAGGGAAGGGAGACCCAGTACTTC.

V is TRBV4-3 and J is TRBJ1-2, with 7 bases lining up with TRBD1. Looked up from germline, CDR1 is LGHNA and CDR2 is YSLEER. CDR3 length: 14 residues. Trimming took 1 base from V and 7 from J; bases not matched to a gene: 6. The CDR3 bases are TGCGCCAGCAGCCAAGCGGAGGGGGCGGGTGGCTACACCTTC. Protein sequence: CASSQAEGAGGYTF.

CDR3 residues: CASSERTGLQGNIQYF. The DNA of the CDR3 is TGTGCCAGCTCGGAAAGGACAGGCTTGCAGGGAAACATTCAGTACTTC. J is TRBJ2-4 and V is TRBV18, with 7 bases aligning to TRBD1. Germline-derived CDR1 and CDR2 are KGHSH and LQKENI. This CDR3 contains 16 residues. With V trimmed by 6 bases and J by 6 bases, 14 bases remained unmatched.

The chain is built from TRBV18 and TRBJ1-2; D might be TRBD1 (6 bases). Trimming shortened V by 1 base and J by 6 bases, and 9 bases separated the two germline ends. Germline CDR1 KGHSH, CDR2 LQKENI. The CDR3 runs to 13 residues. The CDR3 spells CASSPLPGDGYTF. The DNA for the CDR3 is TGTGCCAGCTCACCACTCCCAGGGGATGGCTACACCTTC.

V is TRBV19 and J is TRBJ1-5; TRBD1 matches 7 bases. The CDR3 totals 16 residues. The V segment lost 5 bases and the J segment 2 bases; nucleotides outside the gene matches: 9. Germline CDR1 reads LNHDA; CDR2 reads SQIVND (reference sequence). CDR3 in DNA: TGTGCCAGTAGTGCAGCCCGTACAGGGGGCAATCAGCCCCAGCATTTT. Translating it yields CASSAARTGGNQPQHF.